Shown below are 4 T cell receptor beta chains from a single sample sequenced in a study of blood T cells in healthy people across ages (dated by TCRdb to 2015 to 2017). Libraries were made using 5' RACE. Sequenced on an Illumina HiSeq 2500. A second PCR of 7 to 11 cycles was run with a J-beta primer mix and a sample-barcoded 5' primer. Through fastp at Q25 and MiXCR, TCRdb rebuilt clones from the public reads, retaining in-frame beta chains. Rows merge per CDR3 protein into single entries with the most common DNA and genes. The sample table contains hundreds of thousands of distinct CDR3 sequences; only one count was recorded for roughly 50% of them. About an eighth of the sample lies in the top ten. Sequencing was carried out using blood. Every receptor here comes from a man aged 25-45 years in good health.

This clonotype appeared a few times. The V and J genes are TRBV6-6 and TRBJ2-7; D may be TRBD1 (7 bases). Trimming took off 5 bases at V and 2 bases at J, with 16 bases between the two ends. The CDR3 extends over 15 amino acids. The germline V gene has CDR1 MNHNY and CDR2 SVGAGI (reference sequence). CDR3 region: CASSVSGGGAYEQYF. The CDR3 DNA reads TGTGCCAGCAGTGTCTCAGGGGGAGGCGCCTACGAGCAGTACTTC.

The chain is built from TRBV14 and TRBJ2-1; D call uncertain. In germline, CDR1 is SGHDN, CDR2 FVKESK. The V gene lost 0 bases and the J gene lost 8 bases, with 11 bases spanning the gap. There are 14 residues in the CDR3. The CDR3 bases are TGTGCCAGCAGCCAAGATGTCGCTGGCGATGAGCAGTTCTTC. Encoded protein: CASSQDVAGDEQFF.

The chain employs TRBV6-2 or TRBV6-3 and TRBJ2-7, with D possibly called TRBD1 or TRBD2 (5 bases each). The length of the CDR3 is 14 residues. V was clipped by 3 bases and J by 0 bases, with 9 bases between them. Germline lookup yields CDR1 MNHEY and CDR2 SVGEGT. The CDR3 coding sequence is TGTGCCAGCAGTTATCCAGGGAGCTCCTACGAGCAGTACTTC. Protein product: CASSYPGSSYEQYF.

The CDR3 sequence is CASSLGSGANTGELFF. CDR3 bases: TGTGCCAGCAGTTTGGGTAGCGGGGCGAACACCGGGGAGCTGTTTTTT. V is TRBV12-3 or TRBV12-4 and J is TRBJ2-2; 8 nucleotides line up with TRBD2. The CDR3 runs to 16 residues. V trimming: 3 bases; J trimming: 0 bases; junction bases outside the gene matches: 3.